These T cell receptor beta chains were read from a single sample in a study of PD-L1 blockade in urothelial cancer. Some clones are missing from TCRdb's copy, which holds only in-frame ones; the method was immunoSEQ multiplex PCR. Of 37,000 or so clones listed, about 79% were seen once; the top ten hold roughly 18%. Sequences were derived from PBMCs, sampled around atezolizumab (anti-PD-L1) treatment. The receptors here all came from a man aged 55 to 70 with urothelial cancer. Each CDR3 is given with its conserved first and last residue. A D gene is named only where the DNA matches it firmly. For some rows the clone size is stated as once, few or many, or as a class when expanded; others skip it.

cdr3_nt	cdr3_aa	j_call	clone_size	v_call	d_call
TGTGCCAGCACCAACGGTATCCGACAGGGGAAGAACGAGCAGTACTTC	CASTNGIRQGKNEQYF	TRBJ2-7	.	TRBV2	TRBD1
TGTGCCAGCAGGGGGGGTCGAGGCACTGAAGCTTTCTTT	CASRGGRGTEAFF	TRBJ1-1	.	TRBV28	.
TGCGCCAGCAGCCAAGGTCCAGGGGATCCGCCCCAGCATTTT	CASSQGPGDPPQHF	TRBJ1-5	.	TRBV4-1	.
TGTGCCAGCAGTGAAGCCCACGGGAACACCGGGGAGCTGTTTTTT	CASSEAHGNTGELFF	TRBJ2-2	.	TRBV6-1	.
TGCGCCAGCAGTACGACAGGGTCTAATGAAAAACTGTTTTTT	CASSTTGSNEKLFF	TRBJ1-4	.	TRBV5-1	TRBD1
TGTGCCAGCAGCTATGGGGGGACAGCCTCCTACAATGAGCAGTTCTTC	CASSYGGTASYNEQFF	TRBJ2-1	.	TRBV12-1	.
TGTGCCAGCAGTCAGAGACAGGCCAGCTATGGCTACACCTTC	CASSQRQASYGYTF	TRBJ1-2	.	TRBV6-6	.
TGTGCCAGCACAACGGGGGACGTTAATGAAAAACTGTTTTTT	CASTTGDVNEKLFF	TRBJ1-4	.	TRBV2	.
TGTGCCAGCAGTGAACTTGCCGGGACAGACGGAAAACTGTTTTTT	CASSELAGTDGKLFF	TRBJ1-4	.	TRBV2	TRBD1
TGTGCCAGCAGCTCCCACCTCACGAGACTCCAAGAGACCCAGTACTTC	CASSSHLTRLQETQYF	TRBJ2-5	.	TRBV7-2	.
TGTGCCAGCAGTGAAGCTTCCGGGACAGGGCGTTTGGAGACCCAGTACTTC	CASSEASGTGRLETQYF	TRBJ2-5	.	TRBV2	TRBD1
TGTGCCAGCAGCTTAGAGGGGAGGGGTTGGGATACGCAGTATTTT	CASSLEGRGWDTQYF	TRBJ2-3	.	TRBV7-9	TRBD2
TGTGCCTGGAGCCGGCCGACGGTGGAGAAGGAAGGGGGATCACATGAGCAGTTCTTC	CAWSRPTVEKEGGSHEQFF	TRBJ2-1	.	TRBV30	.
TGCGCCAGCAGCCCGAGGACTAGCGGGGGGGCTTCCCTAGAGACCCAGTACTTC	CASSPRTSGGASLETQYF	TRBJ2-5	.	TRBV4-1	TRBD2
TGTGCCTGGAGCGACTATAGCCCCCGTCTGGCGGGGCAGACAGATACGCAGTATTTT	CAWSDYSPRLAGQTDTQYF	TRBJ2-3	.	TRBV30	.
TGTGCCAGCAGCCCAGGAAGGCATTGGTACCAAGAGACCCAGTACTTC	CASSPGRHWYQETQYF	TRBJ2-5	.	TRBV14	.
TGTGCCAGCAGCTTACAGGCAGGGGGCAAAGAGACCCAGTACTTC	CASSLQAGGKETQYF	TRBJ2-5	.	TRBV7-2	TRBD1
TGTGCCAGCAGACAGGCCACGAACACCGGGGAGCTGTTTTTT	CASRQATNTGELFF	TRBJ2-2	.	TRBV28	.
TGTGCCTGTAGCGGGGGGGTCGGAGATACGCAGTATTTT	CACSGGVGDTQYF	TRBJ2-3	.	TRBV30	TRBD2
TGTGCCAGCACCACAGGGGCTGGGGCCAACGTCCTGACTTTC	CASTTGAGANVLTF	TRBJ2-6	.	TRBV28	TRBD1
TGTGCTAGTGCAAGTAGCGGGGGGGCCTTTTCCTACAATGAGCAGTTCTTC	CASASSGGAFSYNEQFF	TRBJ2-1	.	TRBV12-5	TRBD2
TGTGCCAGCTCACCTACAGGGGCTCAGCCCCAGCATTTT	CASSPTGAQPQHF	TRBJ1-5	.	TRBV18	TRBD1
TGCGCCAGCAGCCCCAAGAGAGGGTATGGGAACTATGGCTACACCTTC	CASSPKRGYGNYGYTF	TRBJ1-2	.	TRBV4-1	.
TGTGCCAGCAGTTACTCGAGGGGGACAGGCACAGATACGCAGTATTTT	CASSYSRGTGTDTQYF	TRBJ2-3	.	TRBV6-5	TRBD1
TGTGCCTGGAAGGGGCAGGGCTTCGATGAGCAGTTCTTC	CAWKGQGFDEQFF	TRBJ2-1	.	TRBV30	.
TGCGCCAGCAGCTTGTTTTCAGGAAACACAGATACGCAGTATTTT	CASSLFSGNTDTQYF	TRBJ2-3	.	TRBV5-1	.
TGTGCCAGCAGACCACGGACAGGGGGCTATGGCTACACCTTC	CASRPRTGGYGYTF	TRBJ1-2	.	TRBV2	TRBD1
TGTGCCAGCAGTGAAGCGCTGGGGGGGTCACGCACAGATACGCAGTATTTT	CASSEALGGSRTDTQYF	TRBJ2-3	.	TRBV2	TRBD2
TGCGCCAGCAGTGAGGCCAGCAGGGAAGAGCAGTACTTC	CASSEASREEQYF	TRBJ2-7	.	TRBV10-2	.
TGTGCCAGCACCCCGGGACAATTGAACACTGAAGCTTTCTTT	CASTPGQLNTEAFF	TRBJ1-1	.	TRBV6-1	.
TGTGCCAGTAGTTCTACAGGGTACTTGCAGCCCCAGCATTTT	CASSSTGYLQPQHF	TRBJ1-5	.	TRBV19	.
TGTGCCAGCAGCCCGGGGGGGAGATACGAGCAGTACTTC	CASSPGGRYEQYF	TRBJ2-7	.	TRBV13	TRBD2
TGTGCCAGCAGCTTGGCACTCGGTCAGCCCCAGCATTTT	CASSLALGQPQHF	TRBJ1-5	.	TRBV5-8	.
TGTGCCAGCAGCTTAGACCCAACTGCGGGGTATGGCTACACCTTC	CASSLDPTAGYGYTF	TRBJ1-2	.	TRBV7-2	.
TGTGCCAGCAGCGCTCCGGGGGAGGGCACTGAAGCTTTCTTT	CASSAPGEGTEAFF	TRBJ1-1	.	TRBV5-8	.
TGCGCCAGCAGCTTGGGGGACAGGGTAGCAGATACGCAGTATTTT	CASSLGDRVADTQYF	TRBJ2-3	.	TRBV5-1	TRBD1
TGTGCCAGCAAGTGGGGGACACCCCCTGAAGCTTTCTTT	CASKWGTPPEAFF	TRBJ1-1	.	TRBV28	.
TGTGCCAGTAGTATAGTCGGCGGGGGCCCCACCGGGGAGCTGTTTTTT	CASSIVGGGPTGELFF	TRBJ2-2	once	TRBV19	.
TGTGCCAGTAGTATAGCGGATACGCAGTATTTT	CASSIADTQYF	TRBJ2-3	.	TRBV19	.
TGTGCCAGCAGTTTGGAGACAGGGGATATTCAGCCCCAGCATTTT	CASSLETGDIQPQHF	TRBJ1-5	.	TRBV28	TRBD1
TGCGCCAGCAGTTTCCCCCCCGCTGAAGCTTTCTTT	CASSFPPAEAFF	TRBJ1-1	.	TRBV5-1	.
TGTGCCAGCAGTCTCCCGACAGGGAATACTGGAAACACCATATATTTT	CASSLPTGNTGNTIYF	TRBJ1-3	.	TRBV28	TRBD1
TGTGCCACCAGCAGAGATGAGGCTTCCGGAGATACGCAGTATTTT	CATSRDEASGDTQYF	TRBJ2-3	.	TRBV15	.
TGCGCCAGCAGCTTGAGTAAGGACAGGGCAACCTACGAGCAGTACTTC	CASSLSKDRATYEQYF	TRBJ2-7	.	TRBV5-1	TRBD1
TGTGCCAGAAGGACCCGGGACAGGGGGATCAATGAGCAGTTCTTC	CARRTRDRGINEQFF	TRBJ2-1	.	TRBV5-3	TRBD1
TGTGCCAGCGCCCTATCGAGCTCCTACGAGCAGTACTTC	CASALSSSYEQYF	TRBJ2-7	few	TRBV6-6	.
TGTGCCAGTAGTACGCATAGCGAGAGAGCCAAAAACATTCAGTACTTC	CASSTHSERAKNIQYF	TRBJ2-4	.	TRBV19	.
TGTGCCAGCAGCCCAGGAGGGTGGCAGAAGGAGACCCAGTACTTC	CASSPGGWQKETQYF	TRBJ2-5	once	TRBV14	.
TGCGCCAGCAGCTTGCTGCGGGAGGACAATGAGCAGTTCTTC	CASSLLREDNEQFF	TRBJ2-1	.	TRBV5-1	TRBD2
TGTGCCAGCAGTGCTGTGGGGGGACTTACTAACTATGGCTACACCTTC	CASSAVGGLTNYGYTF	TRBJ1-2	.	TRBV2	.
TGTGCCAGCAGTGACTCCTCCGGGACAGGGCAAGGCTACACCTTC	CASSDSSGTGQGYTF	TRBJ1-2	few	TRBV27	TRBD1
TGTGCCATCTCGTTCAAAGAGGGTCAATACGAGCAGTACTTC	CAISFKEGQYEQYF	TRBJ2-7	once	TRBV10-3	.
TGTGCCAGCAGCTTGGCGGCCCCGGGGGGTGGCTACACCTTC	CASSLAAPGGGYTF	TRBJ1-2	.	TRBV5-6	.
TGTGCCAGCAGCTTTTCAGGCCTCCCCCACGAGCAGTACTTC	CASSFSGLPHEQYF	TRBJ2-7	.	TRBV7-9	.
TGTGCCAGCCGTAGGTCTAGCGGGGGGCCAGATACGCAGTATTTT	CASRRSSGGPDTQYF	TRBJ2-3	.	TRBV2	TRBD2